These 2 T cell receptor beta chains share one sample of origin, sequenced in a study of CD8 T cells in Susac syndrome (dated by TCRdb to about 2019). Library prep was done by the immunoSEQ multiplex PCR assay. RNA was extracted with the RNeasy kit and about 0.5 to 1 ug was reverse transcribed using random hexamers. The public sequencing data were trimmed at Q25 with fastp and processed into clonotypes with MiXCR by TCRdb, which kept only in-frame beta chains. Entries that share a CDR3 protein sequence are merged under the most common genes and DNA. Here the sample has roughly 120,000 distinct CDR3 sequences; 80% to 95% occur a single time. The ten most abundant clones make up roughly 0.31% of the sample. The specimen was CD8+ T cells from PBMCs. Receptor source: a human donor with multiple sclerosis.

The rearrangement uses TRBV9 and TRBJ2-5; 9 bases match TRBD1. The CDR3 is made up of 16 amino acids. With 4 bases clipped from V and 0 bases from J, the junction kept 7 bases outside the gene matches. Germline-derived CDR1 and CDR2 are SGDLS and YYNGEE. As DNA, the CDR3 is TGTGCCAGCAGCCCCCGGACAGGGGTGTACCAAGAGACCCAGTACTTC. Its translation is CASSPRTGVYQETQYF.

The rearrangement joins TRBV4-1 to TRBJ2-2, with a tentative D call TRBD1 (6 bases). The CDR3 is 13 residues long. Per germline, CDR1 MGHRA and CDR2 YSYEKL. Deletions cut 6 bases from V and 6 bases from J, with 11 bases between. For the CDR3, the DNA is TGCGCCAGCAGGTTGCAGGGGTCCGGGGAGCTGTTTTTT. Its protein product is CASRLQGSGELFF.